This section outlines one T cell receptor (beta chain) sequence together with its context. No antigen is known for it. Some clones are missing from TCRdb's copy, which holds only in-frame ones; the method was immunoSEQ multiplex PCR. The sample lists about 63,000 clones, about 80% occurring once. The CDR3 has 15 residues. The V gene end was trimmed by 0 bases and the J gene end by 0 bases; junction bases not matched to a gene: 1. Germline assignment: CDR1 MNHNS and CDR2 SASEGT. This sample was included in a study of early stage breast cancer tumors. Study overall: ER+/PR+/HER2- status applied to about 75% of the 16 invasive breast tumors.

Overall study findings and caveats: Tumors had roughly 2.3-fold higher T cell density and higher clonality than adjacent normal breast tissue. Most shared enriched TCRB sequences were commonly generated ones. Comparing each tissue with blood distinguished tumor from normal in most of the 16 patients.

The chain combines TRBV6-1 with TRBJ1-2, with TRBD1 matching 7 bases. Sequencing input: blood. This clonotype was sampled from a person aged 25 to 45 with breast cancer. CDR3 loop: CASSEAGTANYGYTF. In nucleotides, the CDR3 is TGTGCCAGCAGTGAAGCAGGGACAGCTAACTATGGCTACACCTTC.